This TCR beta chain was obtained from a study of Graves' ophthalmopathy and Graves' hyperthyroidism. TCR beta CDR3 amplification used RNA transcripts. RT-PCR with HTBI primers came first, then second-round multiplex PCR. MiXCR was run by TCRdb on the multiplex PCR reads, yielding one entry per CDR3 protein. In the table there are a few hundred thousand distinct CDR3 sequences, 15% to 20% of which are singletons. V was clipped by 10 bases and J by 3 bases, with 15 bases between them. The germline V gene encodes CDR1 MNHEY and CDR2 SVGAGI. The CDR3 extends over 13 amino acids. This clonotype has ten or more counts.

The chain uses TRBV6-5 and TRBJ1-1; the D is unclear. The sequenced sample was peripheral blood. This TCR came from an adult man with Graves' ophthalmopathy. CDR3 region: CATARGSDTEAFF. CDR3 bases: TGTGCCACGGCTCGAGGGTCGGACACTGAAGCTTTCTTT.